This record looks at one T cell receptor beta chain sequence and its context. The target antigen is unknown. This CDR3 contains 16 residues. Germline CDR1 is SGDLS and CDR2 is YYNGEE. Trimming at V came to 0 bases and at J to 3 bases, leaving 8 bases not matched to a gene. cDNA came from about 0.46 to 1 ug RNA primed by random hexamers. The amplification used immunoSEQ multiplex PCR on TCR beta CDR3; it spanned 54 Vbeta and 13 Jbeta. MiXCR was run by TCRdb on the immunoSEQ multiplex PCR reads, yielding one entry per CDR3 protein. The sample has about 100,000 distinct CDR3 sequences, 95% seen once. The data were obtained in a study of CD8 T cells in Susac syndrome. Study results and caveats: Clonal CD8+ expansion in Susac was highest in TEMRA cells and active patients.

This chain joins TRBV9 and TRBJ1-1; the match to TRBD1 covers 7 bases. Sequencing was done on a sample of CD8+ T cells from PBMCs. This TCR came from a human donor with Susac syndrome. CDR3: CASSVGGGSSYTEAFF. The DNA for the CDR3 is TGTGCCAGCAGCGTAGGAGGGGGCAGCTCGTACACTGAAGCTTTCTTT.